Each of the 18 T cell receptor beta chains below was sequenced from the same sample in a study of blood T cells in healthy people across ages. Primed by a sample-barcoded 5' primer and a J-beta primer mix, a second PCR proceeded for 7 to 11 cycles. TCRdb redid the calling of the 5' RACE reads with MiXCR, one entry per CDR3 protein. The sample has over 950,000 distinct CDR3 sequences, more than 30% seen once. Specimen: blood. The receptor set was obtained from a young man in good health.

The rearrangement joins TRBV6-2 or TRBV6-3 to TRBJ1-4; TRBD1 is a possible D gene (5 bases). Germline-derived CDR1 and CDR2 are MNHEY and SVGEGT. The CDR3 is 15 residues long. Trimming pared 4 bases from V and 8 bases from J, leaving 17 bases between. The CDR3 spells CASSSVNRKGEKLFF. Here the CDR3 DNA reads TGTGCCAGCAGTTCCGTTAACAGGAAGGGGGAAAAACTGTTTTTT.

The chain carries TRBV9 and TRBJ2-1; D gene unclear. Germline CDR1 and CDR2: SGDLS and YYNGEE. CDR3 size: 12 residues. V dropped 0 bases and J dropped 12 bases, with 10 bases sitting between them. The chain's CDR3 is CASSVDEVRQFF. The CDR3 nucleotides are TGTGCCAGCAGCGTAGACGAGGTACGGCAGTTCTTC.

The chain couples TRBV29-1 to TRBJ2-7, with no clear D. V was clipped by 6 bases and J by 0 bases, with 3 bases between them. CDR1 SQVTM and CDR2 ANQGSEA come from the germline V gene. CDR3 size: 10 residues. CDR3 region: CSVTSYEQYF. The CDR3 region has the DNA TGCAGCGTCACCTCCTACGAGCAGTACTTC.

The V gene is TRBV25-1, the J gene TRBJ1-2; 8 nucleotides align to TRBD1. The CDR3 has 13 amino acids. CDR1 and CDR2 from the germline V gene are MGHDK and SYGVNS. V was pared by 6 bases and J by 7 bases, with 7 bases of the junction left unmatched. CDR3 protein: CASRASGGCGYTF. As DNA, the CDR3 is TGTGCCAGCAGAGCCTCAGGGGGCTGTGGCTACACCTTC.

The V gene is TRBV20-1, the J gene TRBJ1-1; no reliable D call. Germline CDR1 reads DFQATT; CDR2 reads SNEGSKA (reference sequence). Trimming removed 6 bases at V and 1 base at J, with 6 bases between. This CDR3 is 11 amino acids long. This CDR3 reads CSAHRNTEAFF. CDR3 sequence (DNA): TGCAGTGCCCACAGGAACACTGAAGCTTTCTTT.

The chain is built from TRBV12-3 or TRBV12-4 and TRBJ2-3; 9 bases are a match to TRBD2. The J segment lost 7 bases and the V segment lost 6 bases, leaving 11 bases of the junction unmatched. The CDR3 sequence is 15 residues long. The CDR3 reads CASSPRSGGSYTQYF. CDR3 DNA: TGTGCCAGCAGCCCAAGGAGCGGGGGGTCATATACGCAGTATTTT.

V is TRBV20-1 and J is TRBJ1-2; D is unclear. There are 14 residues in the CDR3. V was cut by 1 base and J by 4 bases, with 13 bases left in between. Germline CDR1 DFQATT, CDR2 SNEGSKA (reference sequence). In nucleotides, the CDR3 is TGCAGTGCTAGAGTGAGGGATACCGGCTATGGCTACACCTTC. Translation: CSARVRDTGYGYTF.

This chain connects TRBV4-2 to TRBJ1-1; maybe TRBD1 (5 bases). The ends were cut back, 5 bases at V and 6 bases at J, with 16 bases in the middle. The CDR3 length is 14 residues. Germline assignment: CDR1 LGHNA and CDR2 YNFKEQ. CDR3 DNA sequence: TGTGCCAGCAGCGAAAGATGGGGGAATGCTGAAGCTTTCTTT. Amino acids: CASSERWGNAEAFF.

In the case of this clonotype: Lacking the conserved final phenylalanine or tryptophan, this CDR3 likely reflects a read error. Because the CDR3's place on the DNA is in doubt, the DNA is left out and the CDR3 is given as listed by TCRdb. The V call is TRBV12-3 or TRBV12-4, the J call TRBJ2-3; the tabulated D call, TRBD2, remains unverified against the DNA. Ends included, the CDR3 has 14 residues. CDR3 region: CASSLREGTDTEYS.

The gene calls are TRBV21-1 and TRBJ2-7; TRBD1, as called in the table, went unchecked against the DNA. TRBV21-1 is a listed pseudogene. The CDR3 runs 15 residues. The DNA of the CDR3 is TGTGCCAGCAGCAAGGGGGACAGTGAATCCTACGAGCAGTACTTC. Amino acids: CASSKGDSESYEQYF.

The sample holds many counts of this clonotype. V usage is TRBV9 and J usage is TRBJ2-1; D is perhaps TRBD2 (6 bases). Between the trimmed V and J ends, which lost 2 bases and 6 bases, there was a span of 15 bases. CDR3 length: 15 residues. Germline V gene sequence: CDR1 SGDLS, CDR2 YYNGEE. The CDR3, as DNA: TGTGCCAGCAGCGTTTCTGGCGGGGCTCCCAATGAGCAGTTCTTC. Translating it yields CASSVSGGAPNEQFF.

Regarding this clonotype: The junction departs from germline at one end; a sequencing error may be responsible. J is TRBJ2-5 and V is TRBV20-1; 8 positions match TRBD2. There are 15 residues in the CDR3. The germline CDR1 and CDR2 sequences are DFQATT and SNEGSKA (reference sequence). CDR3 DNA sequence: TGTAGTGCTAGAGACGACGGGGGGGTCTACAATGAGCAGTACTTC. It yields the protein CSARDDGGVYNEQYF.

The CDR3 is CASSQDISGSGTDTQYF. In nucleotides, the CDR3 is TGCGCCAGCAGCCAAGATATCTCAGGGTCGGGGACAGATACGCAGTATTTT. The chain has TRBV4-1 and TRBJ2-3; D tentatively fits TRBD1 or TRBD2 (5 bases each). Per the germline V gene, CDR1 is MGHRA and CDR2 is YSYEKL. This CDR3 contains 17 residues. V gave up 0 bases and J gave up 3 bases, with 16 bases separating them.

Regarding this clonotype: A single base separates this from a much larger clone, so it may be a read error. The rearrangement links TRBV7-2 to TRBJ2-1; 8 bases match TRBD2. Germline CDR1 and CDR2: SGHTA and FQGNSA. The CDR3 has 14 amino acids. The trim removed 5 bases at V and 4 bases at J, leaving 4 bases unmatched. The CDR3 spells CASSDGLAYNEQFF. The CDR3 nucleotides read TGTGCCAGCAGCGACGGACTAGCTTACAATGAGCAGTTCTTC.

The chain joins TRBV4-1 to TRBJ2-3; possible D gene TRBD2, 7 bases. CDR1 and CDR2 (germline): MGHRA, YSYEKL. This CDR3 has 13 residues. V shed 8 bases and J shed 5 bases, with 14 bases lying between them. The DNA for the CDR3 is TGCGCCAGCTCCGAAGGGGGGGAAGATACGCAGTATTTT. Encoded protein: CASSEGGEDTQYF.

There are a few counts of this clonotype. J is TRBJ1-5 and V is TRBV15; unclear D gene. Looked up from germline, CDR1 is LNHNV and CDR2 is YYDKDF (reference sequence). This CDR3 has 16 residues. The V end was cut by 2 bases, the J end by 4 bases, with 15 bases between. The DNA of the CDR3 is TGTGCCACCAGCAGAATCTTGAGTCCTCTTAATCAGCCCCAGCATTTT. Protein product: CATSRILSPLNQPQHF.

The V call is TRBV28, the J call TRBJ2-5; 12 bases fit TRBD2. The CDR3 has 17 residues. CDR1 is MDHEN, CDR2 SYDVKM, per germline. V gave up 4 bases and J gave up 1 base; unmatched junction bases: 7. The CDR3 reads CASSSPTSGGPQETQYF. CDR3 DNA sequence: TGTGCCAGCAGTTCACCCACTAGCGGGGGGCCCCAAGAGACCCAGTACTTC.

This clonotype was observed a few times. The chain couples TRBV7-2 to TRBJ2-1, with 7 bases aligning to TRBD2. V was clipped by 1 base and J by 3 bases; unmatched bases: 6. This CDR3 spans 16 amino acids. Germline V gene lookup returns CDR1 SGHTA and CDR2 FQGNSA. The CDR3 loop reads CASSLERGRNYNEQFF. The CDR3, as DNA: TGTGCCAGCAGCTTAGAGCGCGGGAGAAACTACAATGAGCAGTTCTTC.